This is a list of T cell receptor beta chains from one sample in a study of siplizumab effects on memory and regulatory T cells. Only in-frame clones appear in the TCRdb table, and some are missing; sequencing was by immunoSEQ multiplex PCR. The sample holds 100,000 or so clones; 92% are singletons and the top ten take approximately 12%. Material for sequencing was non-Treg CD4+ T cells sorted from blood. The receptors derive from a human donor in good health. Both conserved end residues are part of each CDR3. D genes are given only for firm matches. For some rows the clone size is stated as once, few or many, or as a class when expanded; others skip it.

D: TRBD2
size: .
J: TRBJ2-3
V: TRBV4-2
CDR3: CASSQDRAASGSHRTDTQYF
DNA: TGTGCCAGCAGCCAAGATAGGGCTGCTAGCGGGAGTCATAGGACAGATACGCAGTATTTT

D: TRBD2
size: .
J: TRBJ2-1
V: TRBV9
CDR3: CASAREGGAYNEQFF
DNA: TGTGCCAGCGCTAGGGAGGGAGGGGCCTACAATGAGCAGTTCTTC

D: .
size: .
J: TRBJ2-7
V: TRBV7-9
CDR3: CASSLAGSYEQYF
DNA: TGTGCCAGCAGCTTAGCAGGCTCCTACGAGCAGTACTTC

D: TRBD2
size: .
J: TRBJ2-3
V: TRBV2
CDR3: CASSVSGSYDTQYF
DNA: TGTGCCAGCAGCGTAAGCGGGAGCTACGATACGCAGTATTTT

D: .
size: .
J: TRBJ2-4
V: TRBV5-4
CDR3: CASSLGAGTAQNIQYF
DNA: TGTGCCAGCAGTTTGGGGGCAGGGACGGCCCAAAACATTCAGTACTTC

D: TRBD2
size: .
J: TRBJ2-3
V: TRBV5-1
CDR3: CASSWASGRGVADTQYF
DNA: TGCGCCAGCAGCTGGGCTAGCGGGAGAGGTGTCGCAGATACGCAGTATTTT

D: .
size: .
J: TRBJ1-1
V: TRBV6-5
CDR3: CASSYDDVGGTEAFF
DNA: TGTGCCAGCAGTTACGATGACGTTGGGGGCACTGAAGCTTTCTTT

D: .
size: once
J: TRBJ2-3
V: TRBV6-1
CDR3: CASSATMGPDTQYF
DNA: TGTGCCAGCAGTGCAACCATGGGGCCGGATACGCAGTATTTT

D: TRBD1
size: .
J: TRBJ1-1
V: TRBV30
CDR3: CAWSSRGRTEAFF
DNA: TGTGCCTGGAGTTCCAGGGGGCGAACTGAAGCTTTCTTT

D: .
size: .
J: TRBJ2-7
V: TRBV6-5
CDR3: CASSPTLYEQYF
DNA: TGTGCCAGCAGCCCTACACTCTACGAGCAGTACTTC

D: TRBD1
size: .
J: TRBJ2-7
V: TRBV5-1
CDR3: CASSTGTGGPSSYEQYF
DNA: TGCGCCAGCAGCACCGGGACAGGTGGTCCGAGCTCCTACGAGCAGTACTTC

D: .
size: .
J: TRBJ2-1
V: TRBV30
CDR3: CAWRGTGAKQFF
DNA: TGTGCCTGGAGGGGTACCGGGGCCAAGCAGTTCTTC

D: TRBD1
size: .
J: TRBJ2-1
V: TRBV6-4
CDR3: CASSVQYPGQGNEQFF
DNA: TGTGCCAGCAGTGTCCAGTATCCGGGACAGGGTAATGAGCAGTTCTTC

D: .
size: .
J: TRBJ1-1
V: TRBV7-3
CDR3: CASSQGQYTEAFF
DNA: TGTGCCAGCAGCCAAGGGCAGTACACTGAAGCTTTCTTT

D: .
size: .
J: TRBJ1-1
V: TRBV30
CDR3: CAWRIVAVGKAFF
DNA: TGTGCCTGGAGGATCGTGGCGGTGGGGAAAGCTTTCTTT

D: TRBD1
size: once
J: TRBJ2-3
V: TRBV6-6
CDR3: CATTGTGTDTQYF
DNA: TGTGCCACGACCGGGACAGGCACAGATACGCAGTATTTT

D: TRBD2
size: .
J: TRBJ2-1
V: TRBV7-2
CDR3: CASSSSGFLRDEQFF
DNA: TGTGCCAGCAGCTCTAGCGGCTTCTTGCGTGATGAGCAGTTCTTC

D: TRBD2
size: .
J: TRBJ2-3
V: TRBV7-3
CDR3: CASSHGLAGGTDTQYF
DNA: TGTGCCAGCAGCCATGGACTAGCGGGAGGGACAGATACGCAGTATTTT

D: TRBD1
size: .
J: TRBJ1-3
V: TRBV5-1
CDR3: CASSERTTGSSGNTIYF
DNA: TGCGCCAGCAGCGAACGTACGACAGGGAGCTCTGGAAACACCATATATTTT

D: .
size: .
J: TRBJ1-1
V: TRBV9
CDR3: CASSIGPENTEAFF
DNA: TGTGCCAGCAGCATCGGTCCCGAGAACACTGAAGCTTTCTTT

D: .
size: .
J: TRBJ2-7
V: TRBV21-1
CDR3: CASSKVASLAPYEQYF
DNA: TGTGCCAGCAGCAAAGTTGCGTCTTTAGCGCCCTACGAGCAGTACTTC

D: TRBD1
size: .
J: TRBJ2-5
V: TRBV7-3
CDR3: CASSLLGRGQGGETQYF
DNA: TGTGCCAGCAGCTTATTGGGCCGGGGACAGGGCGGGGAGACCCAGTACTTC